These T cell receptor beta chains were read from a single sample in a study of cytomegalovirus exposure and HLA in healthy donors. Sequencing used immunoSEQ multiplex PCR; TCRdb keeps in-frame clones, though not all of them. The sample includes hundreds of thousands of clones, roughly 85% of them seen just once. The source material was PBMCs. Receptors originate from a woman younger than 30 in good health and CMV-seronegative. Each CDR3 is given with its conserved first and last residue. D genes are given only for firm matches. A clone size is listed for some rows: how often the clone was seen (once, few, many), or a class if it is expanded.

V gene,CDR3 length,clone size,J gene,D gene,CDR3 protein,CDR3 DNA
TRBV6-1,15,-,TRBJ1-1,-,CASSEKGFLNTEAFF,TGTGCCAGCAGTGAAAAGGGTTTCCTGAACACTGAAGCTTTCTTT
TRBV2,15,-,TRBJ2-1,TRBD2,CASSEMRGAFNEQFF,TGTGCCAGCAGTGAAATGCGGGGGGCTTTCAATGAGCAGTTCTTC
TRBV27,15,-,TRBJ1-6,TRBD1,CASSILRDRGSPLHF,TGTGCCAGCAGTATACTCCGGGACAGGGGTTCACCCCTCCACTTT
TRBV27,12,once,TRBJ2-7,-,CASSLGGNEQYF,TGTGCCAGCAGTTTAGGGGGGAACGAGCAGTACTTC
TRBV10-3,15,-,TRBJ1-2,-,CAISESNRANYGYTF,TGTGCCATCAGTGAGTCGAACAGAGCTAACTATGGCTACACCTTC
TRBV14,14,-,TRBJ1-6,TRBD1,CASSQRDRTSPLHF,TGTGCCAGCAGCCAGCGGGACAGAACTTCACCCCTCCACTTT
TRBV5-4,15,-,TRBJ1-6,TRBD1,CASGELGQFNSPLHF,TGTGCCAGCGGAGAATTGGGACAGTTCAATTCACCCCTCCACTTT
TRBV19,14,few,TRBJ1-2,-,CASSIPTGQDGYTF,TGTGCCAGTAGTATCCCCACAGGGCAGGATGGCTACACCTTC
TRBV27,16,-,TRBJ1-5,TRBD1,CANSLPTGGVGQPQHF,TGTGCCAATTCACTTCCGACAGGGGGCGTTGGTCAGCCCCAGCATTTT
TRBV30,15,-,TRBJ2-1,TRBD2,CAWSMGLAGVNEQFF,TGTGCCTGGTCAATGGGACTAGCGGGGGTCAATGAGCAGTTCTTC
TRBV29-1,16,-,TRBJ2-1,TRBD2,CSVERIAGGLYNEQFF,TGCAGCGTTGAGAGGATAGCGGGAGGGCTCTACAATGAGCAGTTCTTC
TRBV5-1,14,-,TRBJ2-2,TRBD1,CASSLAGGTGELFF,TGCGCCAGCAGCTTGGCAGGGGGCACCGGGGAGCTGTTTTTT
TRBV18,13,-,TRBJ1-2,-,CASSGPDLYGYTF,TGTGCCAGCTCCGGACCGGACCTCTATGGCTACACCTTC
TRBV2,13,-,TRBJ1-2,-,CASSRGSTWGYTF,TGTGCCAGCAGCAGGGGCAGTACATGGGGCTACACCTTC
TRBV2,15,-,TRBJ2-4,-,CASSPQGVAKNIQYF,TGTGCCAGCAGTCCCCAGGGCGTAGCCAAAAACATTCAGTACTTC
TRBV5-4,15,-,TRBJ2-2,-,CASSLGGLNTGELFF,TGTGCCAGCAGCTTGGGGGGACTGAACACCGGGGAGCTGTTTTTT
TRBV11-2,12,-,TRBJ2-7,-,CASNLGAYEQYF,TGTGCCAGCAACCTCGGGGCCTACGAGCAGTACTTC
TRBV30,11,-,TRBJ2-5,-,CAWMPQETQYF,TGTGCCTGGATGCCCCAAGAGACCCAGTACTTC
TRBV11-3,16,-,TRBJ2-2,-,CASSPTSGLNTGELFF,TGTGCCAGCAGCCCCACGTCCGGACTGAACACCGGGGAGCTGTTTTTT
TRBV4-1,18,-,TRBJ2-3,TRBD2,CASSQGGRAPRGTDTQYF,TGCGCCAGCAGCCAAGGGGGGAGGGCTCCAAGGGGCACAGATACGCAGTATTTT
TRBV7-2,17,-,TRBJ2-1,TRBD2,CASSLAILSGGPNEQFF,TGTGCCAGCAGCTTAGCGATATTGAGCGGGGGTCCCAATGAGCAGTTCTTC
TRBV27,17,-,TRBJ1-1,TRBD1,CASSPGGTGGLNTEAFF,TGTGCCAGCAGTCCGGGAGGGACAGGGGGATTGAACACTGAAGCTTTCTTT
TRBV30,11,-,TRBJ2-7,-,CAWRGSYEQYF,TGTGCCTGGAGGGGTTCCTACGAGCAGTACTTC
TRBV2,16,-,TRBJ1-3,TRBD1,CASSADRVVGGNTIYF,TGTGCCAGCAGTGCCGACAGGGTGGTGGGGGGAAACACCATATATTTT
TRBV6-1,13,few,TRBJ1-1,-,CASSELGNTEAFF,TGTGCCAGCAGTGAATTGGGGAACACTGAAGCTTTCTTT
TRBV9,14,-,TRBJ1-5,-,CASSLGNSPQPQHF,TGTGCCAGCAGCCTGGGAAATTCCCCACAGCCCCAGCATTTT
TRBV25-1,13,few,TRBJ2-1,-,CASSESRGNEQFF,TGTGCCAGCAGTGAATCCCGGGGAAATGAGCAGTTCTTC
TRBV11-3,18,-,TRBJ2-3,TRBD2,CASSLGGGRAIRTDTQYF,TGTGCCAGCAGCTTAGGAGGCGGGAGGGCCATTCGCACAGATACGCAGTATTTT
TRBV5-4,14,-,TRBJ2-1,-,CASSSPEGVNEQFF,TGTGCCAGCAGCTCGCCTGAGGGAGTCAATGAGCAGTTCTTC
TRBV4-1,13,-,TRBJ2-7,-,CASSQAVVDEQYF,TGCGCCAGCAGCCAAGCAGTAGTCGACGAGCAGTACTTC
TRBV11-3,14,-,TRBJ2-3,-,CASSPGLSADTQYF,TGTGCCAGCAGCCCCGGGCTGTCCGCAGATACGCAGTATTTT
TRBV5-4,13,-,TRBJ1-2,-,CASSLAGEGGYTF,TGTGCCAGCAGCTTGGCCGGAGAGGGTGGCTACACCTTC
TRBV18,12,few,TRBJ1-3,-,CASSPRGNTIYF,TGTGCCAGCTCACCACGGGGAAACACCATATATTTT
TRBV2,13,-,TRBJ2-1,-,CASSRTKRGEQFF,TGTGCCAGCAGTAGGACTAAACGGGGTGAGCAGTTCTTC
TRBV15,11,-,TRBJ1-1,-,CAIRGNTEAFF,TGTGCCATCAGGGGGAACACTGAAGCTTTCTTT
TRBV7-9,15,-,TRBJ1-1,-,CASSHRTAPNTEAFF,TGTGCCAGCAGCCACCGGACAGCGCCTAACACTGAAGCTTTCTTT
TRBV30,15,-,TRBJ2-1,TRBD2,CAWSVGLAGGPEQFF,TGTGCCTGGAGTGTAGGACTAGCGGGGGGGCCTGAGCAGTTCTTC
TRBV5-8,14,-,TRBJ2-5,-,CASSWATGVETQYF,TGTGCCAGCAGCTGGGCAACAGGTGTTGAGACCCAGTACTTC
TRBV2,13,-,TRBJ2-7,-,CASDILRLDEQYF,TGTGCCAGCGACATCTTGAGGCTCGACGAGCAGTACTTC
TRBV12-5,13,-,TRBJ2-1,-,CASGFEAWGEQFF,TGTGCTAGTGGTTTTGAAGCGTGGGGTGAGCAGTTCTTC
TRBV19,14,-,TRBJ1-2,TRBD1,CASTPGQGAGGYTF,TGTGCCAGTACCCCTGGACAGGGGGCGGGCGGCTACACCTTC
TRBV5-8,15,once,TRBJ2-2,-,CASSLDRTNTGELFF,TGTGCCAGCAGCTTGGACAGAACGAACACCGGGGAGCTGTTTTTT
TRBV30,13,-,TRBJ2-7,TRBD2,CAWDSSGAPPRYF,TGTGCCTGGGACTCTAGCGGGGCCCCTCCGCGGTACTTC
TRBV4-1,17,-,TRBJ2-2,TRBD2,CASSHTGLAGVSGELFF,TGCGCCAGCAGCCATACGGGACTAGCGGGAGTTTCCGGGGAGCTGTTTTTT
TRBV28,14,-,TRBJ1-1,TRBD1,CASSTRQGVSEAFF,TGTGCCAGCAGTACCCGACAGGGGGTGTCTGAAGCTTTCTTT
TRBV9,13,-,TRBJ1-2,TRBD1,CASSGTGNYGYTF,TGTGCCAGCAGCGGGACAGGGAACTATGGCTACACCTTC
TRBV6-6,14,-,TRBJ2-7,-,CASSKDSYSYEQYF,TGTGCCAGCAGTAAGGACTCGTACTCCTACGAGCAGTACTTC
TRBV5-8,12,-,TRBJ2-7,-,CASSLNLPEQYF,TGTGCCAGCAGCTTGAACTTGCCCGAGCAGTACTTC